Listed below are T cell receptor beta chains from one sample, sequenced in a study of blood T cell repertoires in COVID-19. The protocol was immunoSEQ multiplex PCR, while the TCRdb copy is restricted to in-frame clones and leaves out a portion. Of around 170,000 clones listed, under 85% were seen once; the top ten hold approximately 6.2%. The sample consisted of peripheral blood. The origin of the receptors is a woman aged 40-49 years with acute or convalescent COVID-19. The CDR3 runs from the conserved cysteine through the conserved F or W. The order of the fields is clone size, D gene, V gene, J gene, CDR3 protein, CDR3 DNA. A D gene is named only where the DNA matches it firmly. Clone size appears in some rows only: once, few, many, or a class for an expanded clone.

NA	NA	TRBV1	TRBJ2-3	CTSSQEVGLAGGKSTDTQYF	TGCACCAGCAGCCAAGAGGTGGGGCTAGCGGGGGGAAAAAGCACAGATACGCAGTATTTT
NA	NA	TRBV30	TRBJ1-5	CAWSVSGRAQPQHF	TGTGCCTGGAGTGTGTCGGGCAGGGCCCAGCCCCAGCATTTT
NA	NA	TRBV28	TRBJ1-2	CASSLGGANYGYTF	TGTGCCAGCAGTTTGGGGGGAGCTAACTATGGCTACACCTTC
few	NA	TRBV27	TRBJ2-3	CASSLGAPTDTQYF	TGTGCCAGCAGTTTGGGGGCCCCCACAGATACGCAGTATTTT
NA	NA	TRBV11-3	TRBJ2-2	CASSPAWETGELFF	TGTGCCAGCAGCCCCGCTTGGGAGACAGGGGAGCTGTTTTTT
NA	TRBD1	TRBV27	TRBJ2-3	CASSLGQVPTDTQYF	TGTGCCAGCAGTTTAGGACAGGTACCCACAGATACGCAGTATTTT
NA	NA	TRBV4-1	TRBJ1-1	CASSQGRGSLNTEAFF	TGCGCCAGCAGCCAAGGGCGGGGGTCCTTGAACACTGAAGCTTTCTTT
NA	NA	TRBV5-4	TRBJ2-2	CASSLRTANTGELFF	TGTGCCAGCAGCTTGAGGACAGCCAACACCGGGGAGCTGTTTTTT
NA	NA	TRBV14	TRBJ2-7	CASSPQSLGEQYF	TGTGCCAGCAGCCCACAGTCCCTCGGCGAGCAGTACTTC
NA	NA	TRBV11-2	TRBJ1-1	CASSLLDSSGTEAFF	TGTGCCAGCAGCTTATTGGATTCGTCGGGCACTGAAGCTTTCTTT
NA	TRBD2	TRBV10-3	TRBJ2-1	CAISGGEGQFF	TGTGCCATCAGTGGCGGGGAGGGGCAGTTCTTC
NA	NA	TRBV7-9	TRBJ2-7	CASSPQGGPNEQYF	TGTGCCAGCAGCCCCCAGGGGGGACCGAACGAGCAGTACTTC
NA	TRBD1	TRBV9	TRBJ2-7	CASSVGTDFYEQYF	TGTGCCAGCAGCGTCGGGACAGATTTTTACGAGCAGTACTTC
once	TRBD2	TRBV9	TRBJ2-1	CASSLEGAGTSGGNEQFF	TGTGCCAGCAGCCTAGAAGGCGCCGGGACTAGCGGGGGGAATGAGCAGTTCTTC
NA	NA	TRBV5-4	TRBJ2-3	CASSPGSGQVSTDTQYF	TGTGCCAGCAGCCCTGGTAGCGGACAAGTTAGCACAGATACGCAGTATTTT
NA	TRBD1	TRBV5-5	TRBJ2-7	CASSRQGYEQYF	TGTGCCAGCAGCAGACAGGGGTACGAGCAGTACTTC
NA	NA	TRBV21-1	TRBJ1-1	CASSQRSGKNTEAFF	TGTGCCAGCAGCCAAAGGTCGGGGAAGAACACTGAAGCTTTCTTT
NA	NA	TRBV6-4	TRBJ2-1	CASSDGAGKVNEQFF	TGTGCCAGCAGTGACGGGGCGGGAAAGGTCAATGAGCAGTTCTTC
NA	TRBD1	TRBV28	TRBJ2-5	CASSRQGGLETQYF	TGTGCCAGCAGTAGACAGGGGGGATTAGAGACCCAGTACTTC
NA	NA	TRBV27	TRBJ1-5	CASCVTGGSQPQHF	TGTGCCAGCTGTGTTACGGGAGGTTCTCAGCCCCAGCATTTT
NA	TRBD1	TRBV5-1	TRBJ2-1	CASSLGTGGYNEQFF	TGCGCCAGCAGCTTAGGGACAGGGGGCTACAATGAGCAGTTCTTC
once	TRBD1	TRBV18	TRBJ1-6	CASSPGTADNSPLHF	TGTGCCAGCTCACCGGGGACAGCCGATAATTCACCCCTCCACTTT
NA	TRBD1	TRBV7-2	TRBJ1-1	CASSLIPRGQDMNTEAFF	TGTGCCAGCAGCTTAATTCCCAGGGGACAGGACATGAACACTGAAGCTTTCTTT
NA	NA	TRBV2	TRBJ2-7	CASSGQEAEQYF	TGTGCCAGCAGTGGACAGGAGGCCGAGCAGTACTTC
NA	TRBD1	TRBV28	TRBJ1-2	CASSLSLRTGANYGYTF	TGTGCCAGCAGTTTATCGCTGAGGACAGGGGCTAACTATGGCTACACCTTC
NA	NA	TRBV9	TRBJ1-1	CASSVATRAEAFF	TGTGCCAGCAGCGTAGCTACGCGGGCGGAAGCTTTCTTT
NA	TRBD2	TRBV7-9	TRBJ2-5	CASSSAGGQYF	TGTGCCAGCAGCTCGGCGGGGGGCCAGTACTTC
NA	NA	TRBV3-1/TRBV3-2	TRBJ2-6	CASSQDFNRVLGANVLTF	TGTGCCAGCAGCCAAGATTTTAACAGGGTGCTTGGGGCCAACGTCCTGACTTTC
NA	TRBD2	TRBV27	TRBJ2-7	CASSSPEGRGGYEQYF	TGTGCCAGCAGTTCACCCGAAGGCCGGGGGGGGTACGAGCAGTACTTC
NA	TRBD1	TRBV13	TRBJ2-7	CASSPRDRGPYEQYF	TGTGCCAGCAGCCCCCGGGACAGGGGTCCCTACGAGCAGTACTTC